The sequence of this TCR beta chain was determined in a study of a mutant IDH1 vaccine in newly diagnosed glioma. Across the whole study: Treated patients, averaging roughly 40 years, were around 62% male and about 38% female. Former treatment meant radiotherapy, temozolomide, or both; the majority had gotten both.

Time point: baseline, week 1 (first vaccination visit). The treatment is: pre-vaccination baseline after standard-of-care therapy. The germline gives CDR1 MNHNY, CDR2 SVGAGI (reference sequence). This CDR3 is 15 amino acids long. Trimming removed 2 bases at V and 1 base at J, with 11 bases between. Clones were read by immunoSEQ multiplex PCR, and TCRdb kept only the in-frame ones, dropping some. Among approximately 52,000 clones, about 74% were seen once, and the ten largest hold around 1.9%. The receptor's source is a woman between 40 and 55 years old with glioma. The chain employs TRBV6-6 and TRBJ1-1; tentatively, D is TRBD1 (5 bases). This sample comprised PBMCs, obtained from a glioma patient treated with radiotherapy, temozolomide or both. The CDR3 protein is CASSYHPTGNTEAFF. The CDR3 DNA reads as TGTGCCAGCAGTTACCATCCCACAGGGAACACTGAAGCTTTCTTT.